This entry lists 21 T cell receptor beta chains sequenced from one sample in a study of beta chain features in type 1 diabetes (dated by TCRdb to the late 2010s). Preparation of the library involved the immunoSEQ multiplex PCR assay. The entire amount of isolated RNA was reverse transcribed using the High Capacity cDNA Reverse Transcription Kit, so the sequenced TCRB transcripts were expressed ones. TCRdb re-hosts the immuneACCESS table, in-frame sequences only. Its copies lack some clones; in the studies checked, an unresolved V gene accounts for under half of them, and the cause for the rest is not known. Here the sample has 400,000 to 550,000 clones; approximately 10% occur a single time. The top ten clonotypes cover approximately 0.05% of the sample. What was sequenced was naive CD4+ T cells from blood. Explained via the paper, the cell subset or site label denotes: true naive CD4+ T cells. These receptors were taken from a woman between 18 and 29 years old in good health.

The chain combines TRBV4-3 with TRBJ2-6; the D is unclear. Germline V CDR1 and CDR2: LGHNA, YSLEER. With 1 base removed from V and 0 bases from J, the gap between germline ends came to 16 bases. The CDR3 runs 19 residues. CDR3 sequence reads: CASSQVAQTRTSGANVLTF. Here the CDR3 DNA reads TGCGCCAGCAGCCAAGTAGCCCAGACAAGGACCTCTGGGGCCAACGTCCTGACTTTC.

The J gene is TRBJ2-1, the V gene TRBV4-1, with D perhaps matching TRBD1 (6 bases). The CDR3 length is 15 residues. The germline CDR1 and CDR2 sequences are MGHRA and YSYEKL. V dropped 2 bases and J dropped 10 bases, with 18 bases sitting between them. The CDR3 region is CASSQWPRGTREQFF. Written as DNA, the CDR3 is TGCGCCAGCAGCCAATGGCCCAGGGGTACTCGCGAGCAGTTCTTC.

CDR3 coding DNA: TGTGCCAGCAGCGTAGGGATAGGGGAAGGGCTCTTCTACGAGCAGTACTTC. Its protein product is CASSVGIGEGLFYEQYF. The chain recombines TRBV9 with TRBJ2-7; perhaps TRBD1 as D (5 bases). Germline V gene data show CDR1 as SGDLS and CDR2 as YYNGEE. This CDR3 is built from 17 residues. Trimming pared 0 bases from V and 3 bases from J, leaving 19 bases between.

The sample holds a few counts of this clone. The V and J genes are TRBV7-2 and TRBJ2-1; no clear D. The CDR3 runs to 15 residues. Deletions cut 1 base from V and 12 bases from J, with 19 bases between. Germline CDR1 and CDR2: SGHTA and FQGNSA. CDR3 nucleotide sequence: TGTGCCAGCAGCTTAGGCAATACCCCAACGGGTAGGCAGTTCTTC. It codes for CASSLGNTPTGRQFF.

The chain carries TRBV4-1 and TRBJ1-2; D gene unclear. The germline V gene has CDR1 MGHRA and CDR2 YSYEKL. The V end was cut by 2 bases, the J end by 2 bases, with 15 bases between. This CDR3 has 16 amino acids. CDR3 sequence: CASSQFPLGSNYGYTF. DNA for the CDR3: TGCGCCAGCAGCCAATTTCCCCTGGGATCGAACTATGGCTACACCTTC.

This clone was observed a few times. This chain joins TRBV7-9 and TRBJ2-7, with 7 bases that match TRBD1. Per germline, CDR1 SEHNR and CDR2 FQNEAQ (reference sequence). This CDR3 is 17 amino acids long. V lost 3 bases to trimming and J lost 5 bases; unmatched junction nucleotides: 16. DNA for the CDR3: TGTGCCAGCAGCTTGCATTCCCTTCGAGACAGGGCCCACGAGCAGTACTTC. Encoded protein: CASSLHSLRDRAHEQYF.

The V and J genes are TRBV6-6 and TRBJ2-7; weak D call: TRBD2 (6 bases). Germline V gives CDR1 MNHNY, CDR2 SVGAGI (reference sequence). The germline V and J ends were trimmed by 6 bases and 4 bases, with 16 bases remaining between them. This CDR3 contains 14 residues. The CDR3 sequence: CASRNQAGTYEQYV. The CDR3 DNA is TGTGCCAGCAGGAACCAGGCGGGGACGTACGAGCAGTACGTC.

The sample holds a few counts of this clone. The chain combines TRBV27 with TRBJ2-7; 9 bases fit TRBD1. The CDR3 spans 16 residues. Losses at the gene ends were 6 bases for V and 1 base for J; bases not matched to a gene: 10. Germline V lookup: CDR1 MNHEY, CDR2 SMNVEV (reference sequence). CDR3 in DNA: TGTGCCAGCAGCCAGAGGGGGACAGGGCCTTCCTACGAGCAGTACTTC. Translation gives CASSQRGTGPSYEQYF.

This clone appeared a few times. This chain links TRBV19 with TRBJ2-2; possibly TRBD1 for D (6 bases). Deletions cut 7 bases from V and 2 bases from J, with 14 bases between. The CDR3 length is 15 residues. Per the germline V gene, CDR1 is LNHDA and CDR2 is SQIVND (reference sequence). As DNA, the CDR3 is TGTGCCAGTACCCTCGACAGGAAAAACACCGGGGAGCTGTTTTTT. It yields the protein CASTLDRKNTGELFF.

This clone was observed a few times. This chain joins TRBV5-1 and TRBJ2-7; 8 bases match TRBD1. V was clipped by 3 bases and J by 6 bases; unmatched bases: 2. CDR1 is SGHRS, CDR2 YFSETQ, per germline. This CDR3 is 12 amino acids long. CDR3 residues: CASSSTGVEQYF. CDR3 sequence (DNA): TGCGCCAGCAGCTCGACAGGGGTCGAGCAGTACTTC.

The chain joins TRBV28 to TRBJ2-7; the match to TRBD1 covers 8 bases. J was trimmed by 3 bases and V by 6 bases; bases with no gene match: 1. Germline values: CDR1 MDHEN, CDR2 SYDVKM. CDR3 length equals 12 residues. CDR3 bases: TGTGCCAGCAGCACAGGGGGCTACGAGCAGTACGTC. This codes for CASSTGGYEQYV.

This clone was seen a handful of times. The V and J genes are TRBV30 and TRBJ2-5; D is possibly TRBD1 (6 bases). Germline V gene sequence: CDR1 GTSNPN, CDR2 SVGIG (reference sequence). This CDR3 has 13 amino acids. The V end was cut by 2 bases, the J end by 2 bases, with 9 bases between. In DNA form, the CDR3 reads TGTGCCTGGAGTTTAGACAGGCAAGAGACCCAGTACTTC. It specifies CAWSLDRQETQYF.

This clone was detected a few times. This rearrangement joins TRBV4-2 to TRBJ1-3, with 7 bases fitting TRBD1. Germline V gene sequence: CDR1 LGHNA, CDR2 YNFKEQ. Unmatched junction bases numbered 3, after V lost 1 base and J lost 0 bases. CDR3 length: 16 residues. The CDR3 loop reads CASSQVGGPSGNTIYF. In DNA, the CDR3 is TGTGCCAGCAGCCAAGTAGGGGGCCCCTCTGGAAACACCATATATTTT.

This chain connects TRBV7-9 to TRBJ1-5, with D possibly being TRBD1 (6 bases). Trimming took off 3 bases at V and 6 bases at J, with 24 bases between the two ends. The CDR3 consists of 18 residues. The germline V gene has CDR1 SEHNR and CDR2 FQNEAQ (reference sequence). This chain's CDR3 is CASSFSSAQGGIVQPQHF. As DNA, the CDR3 is TGTGCCAGCAGCTTTTCCTCCGCACAGGGTGGTATCGTTCAGCCCCAGCATTTT.

There are a few counts of this clone. The V call is TRBV9, the J call TRBJ1-2, with D tentatively TRBD1 (5 bases). Trimming cost V 4 bases and J 1 base, with 17 bases left between them. The length of the CDR3 is 16 residues. Germline values: CDR1 SGDLS, CDR2 YYNGEE. As DNA, the CDR3 is TGTGCCAGCAGCCTGATCCGGACAACGCATAACTATGGCTACACCTTC. Translated, it gives CASSLIRTTHNYGYTF.

This rearrangement joins TRBV27 to TRBJ2-5; the D gene could be TRBD1 or TRBD2 (7 bases each). V was clipped by 7 bases and J by 5 bases, with 20 bases between them. CDR1 MNHEY and CDR2 SMNVEV come from the germline V gene (reference sequence). The CDR3 consists of 15 residues. CDR3 DNA: TGTGCCAGCAAAAACCGACAGGGAGCGGGGGAGACCCAGTACTTC. It specifies CASKNRQGAGETQYF.

A few counts support this clone. As DNA, the CDR3 is TGTGCCAGCGCCTACAGCGGGAGAATGAACAATGAGCAGTTCTTC. It yields the protein CASAYSGRMNNEQFF. This chain links TRBV6-5 with TRBJ2-1; 8 bases align to TRBD2. The V gene's germline CDR1 is MNHEY and CDR2 SVGAGI. With V trimmed by 8 bases and J by 5 bases, 11 bases remained unmatched. The CDR3 is made up of 15 amino acids.

This clone has more than one count but fewer than ten. V usage is TRBV5-1 and J usage is TRBJ2-3, with D possibly called TRBD1 or TRBD2 (5 bases each). The V gene lost 0 bases and the J gene lost 4 bases, with 12 bases spanning the gap. Per germline, CDR1 SGHRS and CDR2 YFSETQ. The CDR3 consists of 15 residues. The CDR3 here is CASSLEDSSADTQYF. Written as DNA, the CDR3 is TGCGCCAGCAGCTTGGAAGACAGTAGCGCAGATACGCAGTATTTT.

V usage is TRBV5-1 and J usage is TRBJ2-5; 11 nucleotides align to TRBD2. The junction had 21 bases not matched to a gene; V was cut back by 6 bases and J by 5 bases. The CDR3 sequence is 19 residues long. Germline CDR1 and CDR2: SGHRS and YFSETQ. The CDR3 spells CASNFLPILAGGTRETQYF. The CDR3 DNA is TGCGCCAGCAACTTCCTCCCGATTCTAGCGGGGGGCACCAGGGAGACCCAGTACTTC. The full variable domain, with the rest looked up from reference TRBV5-1 and TRBJ2-5, is KAGVTQTPRYLIKTRGQQVTLSCSPISGHRSVSWYQQTPGQGLQFLFEYFSETQRNKGNFPGRFSGRQFSNSRSEMNVSTLELGDSALYLCASNFLPILAGGTRETQYFGPGTRLLVL.

The J gene is TRBJ1-1, the V gene TRBV7-9; D unresolved. The CDR3 totals 11 residues. Per germline, CDR1 SEHNR and CDR2 FQNEAQ (reference sequence). The ends were cut back, 5 bases at V and 7 bases at J, with 8 bases in the middle. CDR3 in amino acids: CASSAMNEAFF. The CDR3 nucleotides read TGTGCCAGCAGCGCAATGAATGAAGCTTTCTTT.

The chain recombines TRBV18 with TRBJ2-1; D remains ambiguous. The V and J ends lost 1 base and 7 bases respectively, with 11 bases between them. CDR3 length equals 14 residues. Germline lookup yields CDR1 KGHSH and CDR2 LQKENI. The CDR3 spells CASSPLSGPNEQFF. The DNA for the CDR3 is TGTGCCAGCTCACCACTCTCGGGTCCTAATGAGCAGTTCTTC. The whole variable domain, filled in from reference TRBV18 and TRBJ2-1, reads NAGVMQNPRHLVRRRGQEARLRCSPMKGHSHVYWYRQLPEEGLKFMVYLQKENIIDESGMPKERFSAEFPKEGPSILRIQQVVRGDSAAYFCASSPLSGPNEQFFGPGTRLTVL.